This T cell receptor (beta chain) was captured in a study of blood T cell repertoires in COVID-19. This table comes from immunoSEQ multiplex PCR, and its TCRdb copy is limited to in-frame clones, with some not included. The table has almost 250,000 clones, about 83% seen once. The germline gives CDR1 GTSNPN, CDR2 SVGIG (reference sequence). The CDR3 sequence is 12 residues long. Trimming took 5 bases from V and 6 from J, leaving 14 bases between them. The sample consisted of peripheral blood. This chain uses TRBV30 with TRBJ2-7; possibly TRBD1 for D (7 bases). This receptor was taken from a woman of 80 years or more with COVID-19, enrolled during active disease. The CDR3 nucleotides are TGTGCCTGGTATTTTCAGGGGGGCGAGCAGTACTTC. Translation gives CAWYFQGGEQYF.